The subject of this entry is one T cell receptor (beta chain). Its antigen is still unknown. This sample stems from a study of identical twins. After template switching added a universal primer site, the resulting cDNA carried unique molecular identifiers. TCRdb reanalysed the 5' RACE reads using MiXCR and keeps one entry per CDR3 protein. This table has over 600,000 distinct CDR3 sequences, around 20% appearing once. V dropped 1 base and J dropped 3; count of bases not matched to a gene: 17. This CDR3 spans 19 amino acids. Germline-derived CDR1 and CDR2 are DFQATT and SNEGSKA (reference sequence). Points from the study as a whole: Out-of-frame alpha sequences shared by twins showed excess low generation probability.

These data were also reused for a study on T cells expressing NK-cell markers. According to that study: CD3+CD56+NKG2C+, CD3+CD56+NKG2C- and CD3+CD56-NKG2C+ T cells, once sorted, supplied the TCR beta repertoires.

Sequencing was performed on PBMCs. The rearrangement joins TRBV20-1 to TRBJ2-1; TRBD2 aligns across 8 bases. This clonotype was sampled from a woman aged 18-30 years in good health. The CDR3 DNA sequence: TGCAGTGCTAGAGCCAAGGGGAGAGCGGGGGCTCGAATCTACAATGAGCAGTTCTTC. Translated, it gives CSARAKGRAGARIYNEQFF.